These 2 T cell receptor beta chains originate from one sample sequenced in a study of CD8 T cells in Susac syndrome. Random hexamers were used to reverse transcribe an amount of roughly 0.5 to 1 ug RNA. Via MiXCR, TCRdb re-called the immunoSEQ multiplex PCR reads, giving one row per CDR3 protein. Here the sample spans roughly 200,000 distinct CDR3 sequences, roughly 94% being singletons. Sequences were obtained from CD4+ T cells from PBMCs. The source of these receptors is a human donor in good health.

The chain uses TRBV6-2 or TRBV6-3 and TRBJ1-1; no firm D call. CDR1 is MNHEY and CDR2 is SVGEGT in the germline V gene. Deletions cut 1 base from V and 6 bases from J, with 9 bases between. This CDR3 spans 13 amino acids. CDR3 amino acids: CASSYFPGSEAFF. The CDR3 DNA sequence: TGTGCCAGCAGTTACTTTCCAGGATCTGAAGCTTTCTTT.

This chain connects TRBV27 to TRBJ1-6; D ambiguous. Germline V gene lookup returns CDR1 MNHEY and CDR2 SMNVEV (reference sequence). Trimming pared 9 bases from V and 0 bases from J, leaving 9 bases between. CDR3 size: 14 residues. CDR3 bases: TGTGCCAGAACAAATAGCTCCTATAATTCACCCCTCCACTTT. Translation: CARTNSSYNSPLHF.